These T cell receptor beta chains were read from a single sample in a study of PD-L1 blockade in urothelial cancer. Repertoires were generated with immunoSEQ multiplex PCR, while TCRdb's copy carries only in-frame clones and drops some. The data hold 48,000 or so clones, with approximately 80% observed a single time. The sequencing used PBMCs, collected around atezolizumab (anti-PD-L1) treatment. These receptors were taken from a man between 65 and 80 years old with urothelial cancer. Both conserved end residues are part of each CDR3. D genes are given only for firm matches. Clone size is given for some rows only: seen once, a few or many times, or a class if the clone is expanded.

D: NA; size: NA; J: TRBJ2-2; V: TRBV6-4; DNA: TGTGCCAGCAGTGGACAAGGCACCGGGGAGCTGTTTTTT; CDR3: CASSGQGTGELFF
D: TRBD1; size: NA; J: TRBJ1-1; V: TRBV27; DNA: TGTGCCAGCAGCCCAAGCGGGACAGGGTCCATCACTGAAGCTTTCTTT; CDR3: CASSPSGTGSITEAFF
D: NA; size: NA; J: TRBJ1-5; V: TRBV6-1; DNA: TGTGCCAGCGGTAGGGGACACAATAGCAATCAGCCCCAGCATTTT; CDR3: CASGRGHNSNQPQHF
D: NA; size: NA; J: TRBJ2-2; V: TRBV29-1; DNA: TGCAGCGTTCGACGCGGAGGGGCCAACACCGGGGAGCTGTTTTTT; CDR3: CSVRRGGANTGELFF
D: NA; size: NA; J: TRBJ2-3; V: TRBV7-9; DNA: TGTGCCAGCAGCGATCCCTCAGGGGTAGATACGCAGTATTTT; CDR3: CASSDPSGVDTQYF
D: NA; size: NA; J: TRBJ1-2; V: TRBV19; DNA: TGTGCCACATCGAGGAACTATGGCTACACCTTC; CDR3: CATSRNYGYTF
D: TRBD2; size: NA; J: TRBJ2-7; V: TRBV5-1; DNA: TGCGCCAGCAGCTTGCAGGGACTAGATTACGAGCAGTACTTC; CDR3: CASSLQGLDYEQYF
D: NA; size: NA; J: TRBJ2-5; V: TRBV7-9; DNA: TGTGCCAGCACCGCGGCGGGCCTTCCCCCGGAGACCCAGTACTTC; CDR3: CASTAAGLPPETQYF
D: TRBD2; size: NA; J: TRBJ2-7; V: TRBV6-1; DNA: TGTGCCAGCACTTGGACTAGCGGGACCTACGAGCAGTACTTC; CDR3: CASTWTSGTYEQYF
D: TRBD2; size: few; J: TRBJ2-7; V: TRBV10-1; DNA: TGCGCCAGCAGTGAGCTAGCGGGAGAGGCCTACGAGCAGTACTTC; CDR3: CASSELAGEAYEQYF
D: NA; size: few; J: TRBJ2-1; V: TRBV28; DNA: TGTGCCAGCAGTTTCCCGGGTGTCAATGAGCAGTTCTTC; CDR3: CASSFPGVNEQFF
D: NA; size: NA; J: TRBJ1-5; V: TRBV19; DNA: TGTGCCAGTAATCCGGCGAGGCAGGGGAATCAGCCCCAGCATTTT; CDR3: CASNPARQGNQPQHF
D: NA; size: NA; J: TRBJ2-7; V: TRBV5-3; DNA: TGTGCCAGAAGCCCGGGATACGAGCAGTACTTC; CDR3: CARSPGYEQYF
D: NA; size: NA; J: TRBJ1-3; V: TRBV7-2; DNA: TGTGCCAGCAGCTTAGCTACAGGGAATAGAAACACCATATATTTT; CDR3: CASSLATGNRNTIYF
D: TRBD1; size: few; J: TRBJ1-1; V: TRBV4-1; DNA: TGCGCCAGCAGCCCGACAGGGGGCATGAACACTGAAGCTTTCTTT; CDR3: CASSPTGGMNTEAFF
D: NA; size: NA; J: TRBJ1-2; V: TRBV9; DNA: TGTGCCAGCAGCGTAGGGGTCCAGCGGAACTATGGCTACACCTTC; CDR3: CASSVGVQRNYGYTF
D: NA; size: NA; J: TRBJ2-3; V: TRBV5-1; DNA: TGCGCCAGCAGCTGGGGTGGGGGCGGAGGAGCAGATACGCAGTATTTT; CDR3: CASSWGGGGGADTQYF
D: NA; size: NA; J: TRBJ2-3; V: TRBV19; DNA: TGTGCCAGTAGTATTAATACAGGCGATTGGGAAGATACGCAGTATTTT; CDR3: CASSINTGDWEDTQYF
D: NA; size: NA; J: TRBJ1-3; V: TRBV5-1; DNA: TGCGCCAGCAAGGCGGCGCTCTCTGGAAACACCATATATTTT; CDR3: CASKAALSGNTIYF
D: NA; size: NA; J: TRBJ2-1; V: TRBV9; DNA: TGTGCCAGCAGCGTAGGACTGCAGTGGTTCAATGAGCAGTTCTTC; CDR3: CASSVGLQWFNEQFF
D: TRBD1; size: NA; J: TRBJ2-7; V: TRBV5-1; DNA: TGCGCCAGCAGCCGAGCTGGGACAGGGGACTCCTACGAGCAGTACTTC; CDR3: CASSRAGTGDSYEQYF
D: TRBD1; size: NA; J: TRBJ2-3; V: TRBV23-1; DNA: TGCGCCAGCAGTCATTCGGGACAGACTACTAGCACAGATACGCAGTATTTT; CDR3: CASSHSGQTTSTDTQYF
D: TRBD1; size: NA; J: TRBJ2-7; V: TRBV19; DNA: TGTGCCAGTAGTACCCCGGGACAGGCTCGGAACGAGCAGTACTTC; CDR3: CASSTPGQARNEQYF
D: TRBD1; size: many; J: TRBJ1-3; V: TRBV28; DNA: TGTGCCAGCAGTTCCAACCCCCGGACAGGGGGAAACACCATATATTTT; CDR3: CASSSNPRTGGNTIYF
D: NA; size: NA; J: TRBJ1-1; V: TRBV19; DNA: TGTGCCAGTAGTATACAGGGGAACACTGAAGCTTTCTTT; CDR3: CASSIQGNTEAFF
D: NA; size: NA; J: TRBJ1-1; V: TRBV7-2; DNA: TGTGCCAGCAGCTTAGCCCCCCATTCATTCAACACTGAAGCTTTCTTT; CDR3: CASSLAPHSFNTEAFF
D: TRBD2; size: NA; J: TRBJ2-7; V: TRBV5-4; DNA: TGTGCCAGCAGCTCCGGACTAGCGGATACCTACGAGCAGTACTTC; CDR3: CASSSGLADTYEQYF
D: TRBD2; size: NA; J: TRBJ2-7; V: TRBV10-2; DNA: TGCGCCAGCAGTTCAGGGGTACCGGGACTAGCGGGATTCGGCGAGCAGTACTTC; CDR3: CASSSGVPGLAGFGEQYF
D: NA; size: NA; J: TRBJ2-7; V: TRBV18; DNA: TGTGCCAGCTCACCATCCGGTGAGCAGTACTTC; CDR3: CASSPSGEQYF
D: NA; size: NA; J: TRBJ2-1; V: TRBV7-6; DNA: TGTGCCAGCAGCTTCGACATCTACAATGAGCAGTTCTTC; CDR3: CASSFDIYNEQFF
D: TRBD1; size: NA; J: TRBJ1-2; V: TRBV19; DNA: TGTGCCAGTAGCCACGACCAGGGGGTTGGCTACACCTTC; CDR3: CASSHDQGVGYTF
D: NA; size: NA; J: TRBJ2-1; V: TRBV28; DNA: TGTGCCAGCCACAGTTACAATGAGCAGTTCTTC; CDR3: CASHSYNEQFF
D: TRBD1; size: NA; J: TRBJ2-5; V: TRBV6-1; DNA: TGTGCCGGGGACAGGGGGAAAGAGACCCAGTACTTC; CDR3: CAGDRGKETQYF
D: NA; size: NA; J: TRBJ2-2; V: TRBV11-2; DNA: TGTGCCAGCAGCTTTGGGGGGATGGGCGGGGAGCTGTTTTTT; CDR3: CASSFGGMGGELFF
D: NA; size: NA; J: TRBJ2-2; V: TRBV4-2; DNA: TGTGCCAGCAGCCAAGAGTATACCGGGACACTGACCGGGGAGCTGTTTTTT; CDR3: CASSQEYTGTLTGELFF
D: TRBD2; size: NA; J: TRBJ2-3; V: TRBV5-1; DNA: TGCGCCAGCAGCACCGGGACTAGCGGATACACAGATACGCAGTATTTT; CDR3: CASSTGTSGYTDTQYF
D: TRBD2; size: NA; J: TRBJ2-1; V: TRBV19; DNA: TGTGCCAGTAGTTCAAGGTTAGCGGGAGTTTCTGAGCAGTTCTTC; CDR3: CASSSRLAGVSEQFF
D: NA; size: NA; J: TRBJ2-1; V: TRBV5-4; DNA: TGTGCCAGCAGCTTGGACGGGGCGGGAGAGCAGTTCTTC; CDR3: CASSLDGAGEQFF
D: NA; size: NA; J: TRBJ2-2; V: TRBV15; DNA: TGTGCCACCAGCAGAGAGCGCGCAGGTCTCACCGGGGAGCTGTTTTTT; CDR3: CATSRERAGLTGELFF
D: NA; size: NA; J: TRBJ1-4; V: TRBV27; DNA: TGTGCCAGCAGCCACCTTACAGGGATTAATGAAAAACTGTTTTTT; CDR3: CASSHLTGINEKLFF
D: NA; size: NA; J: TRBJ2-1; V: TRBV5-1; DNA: TGCGCCAGCAGCTTGATGGGTCTCGCGGGGAAAAATGAGCAGTTCTTC; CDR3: CASSLMGLAGKNEQFF
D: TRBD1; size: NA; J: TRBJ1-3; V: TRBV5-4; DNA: TGTGCCAGCAGCCCCAGAATTCAGGGGGCGTTTGGAAACACCATATATTTT; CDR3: CASSPRIQGAFGNTIYF
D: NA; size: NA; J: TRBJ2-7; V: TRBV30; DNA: TGTGCCTGGAGTGGGTCGGGCTACGAGCAGTACTTC; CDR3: CAWSGSGYEQYF
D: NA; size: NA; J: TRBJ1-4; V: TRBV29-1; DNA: TGCAGCGCAAGACAGTCAACTAATGAAAAACTGTTTTTT; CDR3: CSARQSTNEKLFF
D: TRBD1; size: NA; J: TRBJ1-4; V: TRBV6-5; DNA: TGTGCCAGCAGGACGACAGGGCGGGAAAAACTGTTTTTT; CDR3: CASRTTGREKLFF
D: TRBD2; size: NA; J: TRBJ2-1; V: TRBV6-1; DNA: TGTGCCAGCATTCTAGCGGTACACAATGAGCAGTTCTTC; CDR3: CASILAVHNEQFF
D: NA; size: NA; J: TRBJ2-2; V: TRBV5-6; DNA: TGTGCCAGCAGCGCCCCCAGGGGAAATAGGGGCGGGGAGCTGTTTTTT; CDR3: CASSAPRGNRGGELFF